This TCR beta chain is from a study of CD8 T cells in Susac syndrome. From blood CD8+ and CD4+ T cells, the TCR beta chain was sequenced. It was with random hexamers that roughly 0.5 to 1 ug RNA was reverse transcribed. Multiplex PCR with immunoSEQ amplified the TCR beta CDR3 across 54 Vbeta and 13 Jbeta. TCRdb reanalysed the immunoSEQ multiplex PCR reads using MiXCR and keeps one entry per CDR3 protein. Of approximately 150,000 distinct CDR3 sequences in the sample, around 94% were seen once. This clonotype has only one observation. Trimming left V 0 bases short and J 12 bases short, with 9 bases between. CDR1 and CDR2 from the germline V gene are SEHNR and FQNEAQ (reference sequence). The CDR3 has 11 amino acids.

The specimen sequenced was CD4+ T cells from PBMCs. V usage is TRBV7-9 and J usage is TRBJ2-7; perhaps D is TRBD1 or TRBD2 (5 bases each). The clonotype comes from a human donor in good health. As DNA, the CDR3 is TGTGCCAGCAGCTTAGCGGGGGAGACGTACTTC. Its protein is CASSLAGETYF.